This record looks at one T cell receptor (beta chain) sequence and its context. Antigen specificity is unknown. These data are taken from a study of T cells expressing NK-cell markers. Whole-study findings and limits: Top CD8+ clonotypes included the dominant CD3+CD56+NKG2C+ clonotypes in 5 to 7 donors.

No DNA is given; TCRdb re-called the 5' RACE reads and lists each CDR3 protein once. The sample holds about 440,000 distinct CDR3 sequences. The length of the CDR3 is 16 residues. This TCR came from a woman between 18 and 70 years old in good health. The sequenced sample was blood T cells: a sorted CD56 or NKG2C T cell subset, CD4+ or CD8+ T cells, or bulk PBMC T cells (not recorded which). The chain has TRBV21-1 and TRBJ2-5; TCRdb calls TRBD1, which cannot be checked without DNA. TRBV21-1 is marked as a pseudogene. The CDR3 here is CAGSKYPRGRKETQYF.